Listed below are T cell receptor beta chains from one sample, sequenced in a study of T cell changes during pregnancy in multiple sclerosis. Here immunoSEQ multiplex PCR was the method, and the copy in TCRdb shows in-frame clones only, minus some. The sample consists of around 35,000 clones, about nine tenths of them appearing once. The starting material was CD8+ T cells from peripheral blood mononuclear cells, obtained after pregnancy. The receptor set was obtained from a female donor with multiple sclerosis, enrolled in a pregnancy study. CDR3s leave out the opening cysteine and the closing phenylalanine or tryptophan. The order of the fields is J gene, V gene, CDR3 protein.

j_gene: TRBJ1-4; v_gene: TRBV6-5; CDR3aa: ASSYYNNEKLF
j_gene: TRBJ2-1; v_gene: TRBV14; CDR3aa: ASSPPPTRPGGEQF
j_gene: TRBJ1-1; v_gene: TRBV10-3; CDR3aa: AISEEGQGLTQAF
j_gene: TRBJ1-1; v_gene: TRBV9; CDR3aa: ASSVDPTWGVGTEAF
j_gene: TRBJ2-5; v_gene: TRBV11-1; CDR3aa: ASSLALQDQETQY
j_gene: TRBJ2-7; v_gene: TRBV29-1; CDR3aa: SVQKGGLSYEQY
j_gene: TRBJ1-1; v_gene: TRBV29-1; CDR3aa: SVEVNGAAF
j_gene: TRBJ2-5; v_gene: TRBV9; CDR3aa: ASSPGGLETQY
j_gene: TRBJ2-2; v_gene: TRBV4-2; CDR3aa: ASSLGAASGGLNTGELF
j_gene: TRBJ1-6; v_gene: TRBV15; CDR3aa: ATSIPSAGPRLH
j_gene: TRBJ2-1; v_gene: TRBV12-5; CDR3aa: ASTRAGSNEQF
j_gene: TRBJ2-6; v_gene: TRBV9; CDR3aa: ASSGEGTGGVTGANVLT
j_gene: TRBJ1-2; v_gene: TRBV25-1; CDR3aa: ASSDLAGTGYT
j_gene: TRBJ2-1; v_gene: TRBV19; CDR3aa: ASSMIAGEDEQF
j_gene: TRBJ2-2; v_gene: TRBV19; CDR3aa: ASSIGGSGELF
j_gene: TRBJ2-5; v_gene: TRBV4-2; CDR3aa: ASSQGTNTQETQY
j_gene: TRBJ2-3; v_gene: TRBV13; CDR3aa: ASSSPLSGGTSTDTQY
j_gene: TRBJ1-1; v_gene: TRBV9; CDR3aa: ASSGRDRATEAF
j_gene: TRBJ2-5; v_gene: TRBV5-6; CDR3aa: ASSLWAGGLQETQY
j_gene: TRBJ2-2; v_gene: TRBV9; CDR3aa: ASSVGTSGENTGELF
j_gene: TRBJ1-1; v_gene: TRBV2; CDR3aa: ASTWTEAMNTEAF
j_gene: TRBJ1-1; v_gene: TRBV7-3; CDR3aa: ASSPRGGNTEAF
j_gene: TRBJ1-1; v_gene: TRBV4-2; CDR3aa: ASSQEPRGRNTEAF
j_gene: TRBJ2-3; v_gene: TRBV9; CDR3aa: ASSARRGGDTDTQY
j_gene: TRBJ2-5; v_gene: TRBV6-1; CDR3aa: ASSEEAGSQETQY
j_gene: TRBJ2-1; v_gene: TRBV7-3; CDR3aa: ASSPAGGWDEQF
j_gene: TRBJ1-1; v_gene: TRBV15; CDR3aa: ATSRIEPDSTNTEAF
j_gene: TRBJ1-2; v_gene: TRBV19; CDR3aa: ASSIDLERKHGYT
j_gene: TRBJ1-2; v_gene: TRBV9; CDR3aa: ASTNRFAGYGGYT
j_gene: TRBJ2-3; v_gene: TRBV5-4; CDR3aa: ASSLESWAQGPTDTQY
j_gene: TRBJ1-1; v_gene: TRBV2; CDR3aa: ASSEPGGVGNTEAF
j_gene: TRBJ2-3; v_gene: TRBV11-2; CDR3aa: ASSLGGGSTDTQY
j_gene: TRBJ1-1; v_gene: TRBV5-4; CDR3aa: ASSLAADTEAF
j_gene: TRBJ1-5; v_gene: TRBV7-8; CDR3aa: ASSLWTAHQPQH
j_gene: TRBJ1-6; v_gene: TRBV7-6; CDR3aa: ASSMTGDPISPLH
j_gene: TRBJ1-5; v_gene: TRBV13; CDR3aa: ASSSGTGYQPQH
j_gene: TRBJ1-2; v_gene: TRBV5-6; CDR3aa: ASSVTGTGAHYGYT